This T cell receptor (beta chain) was documented in a study of blood T cell repertoires in COVID-19. Turning to the study itself: Both acute and convalescent COVID-19 samples were obtained from the United States, Italy and Spain.

In the original analysis: Amplification of reference gene primers provided the estimated nucleated cell counts. Some clones are missing from TCRdb's copy, which holds only in-frame ones; the method was immunoSEQ multiplex PCR. V, J and clone size are those of that table, while D and trimming were read from the DNA. The sample holds about 250,000 clones, about 82% seen once. Looked up from germline, CDR1 is MDHEN and CDR2 is SYDVKM. V lost 6 bases, J lost 11 bases, and 16 bases lay in between. There are 13 residues in the CDR3. The sample was peripheral blood. The chain recombines TRBV28 with TRBJ1-4; D not resolved. The receptor's source is a woman of 80 years or more with COVID-19, enrolled during active disease. The CDR3 DNA sequence: TGTGCCAGCAGGTCGCCGGCTTGGGAGAAACTGTTTTTT. Amino acids: CASRSPAWEKLFF.